This is a list of T cell receptor beta chains from one sample in a study of T-cell memory formation after mild COVID-19. TCRdb used MiXCR to reprocess the 5' RACE reads, holding one entry per CDR3 protein. The data hold around 340,000 distinct CDR3 sequences, with about a sixth observed a single time. The material sequenced was PBMCs or a T cell subset sorted from them (not recorded which). The receptor source for this set is a man aged 18 to 29 who had mild COVID-19 (a few samples of this study predate the infection). Cell type and time point are not known. Each CDR3 is given with its conserved first and last residue.

v_gene | len | CDR3aa
TRBV2 | 13 | CATSDRVPNEQFF
TRBV4-2 | 15 | CASSRSDRVDTEAFF
TRBV6-6 | 14 | CASSYLATNEKLFF
TRBV7-9 | 15 | CASSSGTSGTDTQYF
TRBV6-5 | 13 | CASSPTTTEKLFF
TRBV10-3 | 12 | CAIRDGNTEAFF
TRBV12-3/TRBV12-4 | 12 | CASRPYTGELFF
TRBV2 | 14 | CASGPVTNTGELFF
TRBV7-2 | 15 | CASSSSTGDNQPQHF
TRBV6-5 | 14 | CASSYLTSGYEQYF
TRBV7-8 | 15 | CASSLVGTLSYEQYF
TRBV14 | 13 | CASSPAVSYEQYF
TRBV28 | 15 | CASRSTGAPGNTIYF
TRBV20-1 | 13 | CSASGTGTYEQYF
TRBV15 | 15 | CATSRRRTAQETQYF
TRBV10-2 | 12 | CASMPTALEQYF
TRBV12-3/TRBV12-4 | 16 | CASSPPRTGAQLGAFF
TRBV28 | 17 | CASSPLRDLRWDTEAFF
TRBV3-1 | 16 | CASSQAPSRIDNEQFF
TRBV30 | 13 | CAWNRNLNTEAFF
TRBV7-2 | 15 | CASSLNRPTNEKLFF
TRBV5-1 | 15 | CASSLGPELNYGYTF
TRBV27 | 16 | CASSLLRTGGQETQYF
TRBV19 | 15 | CASSINPATAGELFF
TRBV5-1 | 16 | CASSLKPGTKIYEQYF
TRBV4-3 | 16 | CASSPLAGGGQETQYF
TRBV9 | 16 | CASSALGGFSGNTIYF
TRBV6-5 | 16 | CASSYSLWGRLAEQFF
TRBV2 | 15 | CASRKQGAGANVLTF
TRBV4-3 | 13 | CASSQGAQSRQYF
TRBV19 | 17 | CASSTLGALLPGSGYTF
TRBV12-3/TRBV12-4 | 15 | CASSLSSGQSTQQYF
TRBV5-5 | 13 | CASSRQGTDTQYF
TRBV2 | 13 | CASSEWGSQPQHF
TRBV12-3/TRBV12-4 | 13 | CASSLRGFYEQYF
TRBV6-2/TRBV6-3 | 13 | CASNRQGNYGYTF